The 20 T cell receptor beta chains below all came from one sample that was sequenced in a study of T cells in Graves' hyperthyroidism and ophthalmopathy (dated by TCRdb to about 2019). The method behind the library was multiplex PCR. The run used an Illumina HiSeq 2000. TCR beta CDR3 regions were amplified from RNA transcripts. The first round of RT-PCR for the TCR CDR3 was performed with the HTBI primer set and the Qiagen OneStep RT-PCR kit. TCRdb applied fastp at Q25 and MiXCR to the public reads, then kept only in-frame beta chains. For every CDR3 protein sequence, its rows merge into one entry that carries the most common genes and DNA. The sample records around 500,000 distinct CDR3 sequences, 20% to 25% of which are singletons. Under 55% of the sample is held by the ten biggest clonotypes. The specimen was blood. The receptors here all came from a woman in her seventies with Graves' ophthalmopathy.

The V and J genes are TRBV30 and TRBJ1-4; 8 bases are a match to TRBD1. The CDR3 loop spans 14 amino acids. Germline CDR1 and CDR2: GTSNPN and SVGIG (reference sequence). J was trimmed by 6 bases and V by 4 bases; bases with no gene match: 7. The CDR3 loop reads CAWTRQGKDEKLFF. The CDR3 DNA reads as TGTGCCTGGACTCGACAGGGGAAGGATGAAAAACTGTTTTTT.

This chain connects TRBV25-1 to TRBJ2-3; no firm D call. Germline values: CDR1 MGHDK, CDR2 SYGVNS. Trimming removed 8 bases at V and 6 bases at J, with 12 bases between. The CDR3 is 12 residues long. CDR3 region: CASESEGDTQYF. The CDR3 nucleotides are TGTGCCAGCGAGTCAGAAGGGGATACGCAGTATTTT.

This clonotype has a handful of counts. The V gene is TRBV4-1, the J gene TRBJ2-7, with 7 bases that match TRBD1. In germline, CDR1 is MGHRA, CDR2 YSYEKL. V gave up 6 bases and J gave up 1 base; unmatched junction bases: 9. The CDR3 extends over 15 amino acids. Here the CDR3 DNA reads TGCGCCAGCAGTGTCCTCCGGGACAGTTCCTACGAGCAGTACTTC. Residues: CASSVLRDSSYEQYF.

This clonotype was detected a few times. The chain has TRBV9 and TRBJ2-2; D call uncertain. The ends were cut back, 2 bases at V and 2 bases at J, with 7 bases in the middle. The CDR3 is made up of 14 amino acids. Germline CDR1 is SGDLS and CDR2 is YYNGEE. This chain's CDR3 is CASSVDPNTGELFF. The DNA for the CDR3 is TGTGCCAGCAGCGTCGACCCAAACACCGGGGAGCTGTTTTTT.

The gene calls are TRBV10-1 and TRBJ2-1; 10 nucleotides align to TRBD2. CDR1 is WNHNN and CDR2 is SYGVQD in the germline V gene (reference sequence). The CDR3 is 15 residues long. The J segment lost 8 bases and the V segment lost 7 bases, leaving 11 bases of the junction unmatched. The CDR3 sequence: CASMKQLAGGDEQFF. CDR3 in DNA: TGCGCCAGCATGAAGCAATTAGCGGGAGGTGATGAGCAGTTCTTC.

This clonotype was counted many times. The CDR3 here is CASSASGNTGELFF. In DNA, the CDR3 is TGTGCCAGCTCGGCTAGCGGAAACACCGGGGAGCTGTTTTTT. V is TRBV2 and J is TRBJ2-2, with 7 nucleotides matching TRBD2. Germline V lookup: CDR1 SNHLY, CDR2 FYNNEI. The CDR3 spans 14 residues. Trimming cost V 8 bases and J 2 bases; bases outside gene matches: 5.

This clonotype came up a few times. The chain couples TRBV14 to TRBJ1-1; D ambiguous. CDR1 SGHDN and CDR2 FVKESK come from the germline V gene. This CDR3 has 12 amino acids. V lost 1 base, J lost 4 bases, and 4 bases lay in between. CDR3 region: CASSQVRTEAFF. As DNA, the CDR3 is TGTGCCAGCAGCCAAGTCCGCACTGAAGCTTTCTTT.

V gene TRBV20-1 combines with J gene TRBJ1-2; tentative D call: TRBD1 (5 bases). This CDR3 spans 16 amino acids. CDR1 and CDR2 from the germline V gene are DFQATT and SNEGSKA (reference sequence). Trimming shortened V by 6 bases and J by 2 bases, and 22 bases separated the two germline ends. The CDR3 spells CSARTPRARGNYGYTF. CDR3 DNA sequence: TGCAGTGCCAGAACGCCCAGGGCTCGCGGAAACTATGGCTACACCTTC.

This clonotype was counted between two and nine times. The chain is built from TRBV18 and TRBJ2-7; maybe TRBD2 (6 bases). Deletions cut 1 base from V and 7 bases from J, with 11 bases between. The CDR3 extends over 13 amino acids. Germline V gives CDR1 KGHSH, CDR2 LQKENI. The CDR3 bases are TGTGCCAGCTCACCACGGGGACTCTCTGAGCAGTACTTC. Translating gives CASSPRGLSEQYF.

This chain uses TRBV7-3 with TRBJ2-3, with 8 bases that match TRBD2. This CDR3 comprises 16 residues. Germline V lookup: CDR1 SGHTA, CDR2 FQGTGA. V trimming: 2 bases; J trimming: 4 bases; junction bases outside the gene matches: 8. Here the CDR3 DNA reads TGTGCCAGCAGCTTAGTACCTAGCGGGTTAGCAGATACGCAGTATTTT. Protein: CASSLVPSGLADTQYF.

The chain employs TRBV29-1 and TRBJ2-3; possible D gene TRBD1, 6 bases. Trimming removed 0 bases from V and 3 bases from J, with 10 bases in between. Germline CDR1 and CDR2: SQVTM and ANQGSEA. CDR3 length equals 14 residues. This CDR3 is CSVEEGALTDTQYF. CDR3 nucleotide sequence: TGCAGCGTTGAAGAGGGGGCGCTGACAGATACGCAGTATTTT.

This clonotype was seen a few times. The DNA for the CDR3 is TGTGCCAGCAGTCGAGACAGGGGTATCCGCACAGATACGCAGTATTTT. Translated, it gives CASSRDRGIRTDTQYF. V is TRBV28 and J is TRBJ2-3, with 8 nucleotides matching TRBD1. Looked up from germline, CDR1 is MDHEN and CDR2 is SYDVKM. CDR3 length equals 16 residues. Trimming at V came to 5 bases and at J to 1 base, leaving 8 bases not matched to a gene.

In this sample, this clonotype turned up many times. This rearrangement joins TRBV2 to TRBJ2-1, with D possibly TRBD1 on 5 matching bases. The CDR3 covers 14 residues. V was cut by 3 bases and J by 10 bases, with 16 bases left in between. CDR1 is SNHLY, CDR2 FYNNEI, per germline. The CDR3 sequence: CASSDGRGKREQFF. CDR3 coding DNA: TGTGCCAGCAGTGATGGTAGGGGAAAACGGGAGCAGTTCTTC. The full variable domain, its missing parts supplied by reference TRBV2 and TRBJ2-1, is EPEVTQTPSHQVTQMGQEVILRCVPISNHLYFYWYRQILGQKVEFLVSFYNNEISEKSEIFDDQFSVERPDGSNFTLKIRSTKLEDSAMYFCASSDGRGKREQFFGPGTRLTVL.

The chain combines TRBV7-9 with TRBJ2-3, with D unresolved. This CDR3 region has 14 residues. The ends were cut back, 2 bases at V and 4 bases at J, with 10 bases in the middle. CDR1 and CDR2 from the germline V gene are SEHNR and FQNEAQ (reference sequence). CDR3 region: CASSLRWESDTQYF. CDR3 sequence (DNA): TGTGCCAGCAGCTTAAGGTGGGAATCAGATACGCAGTATTTT. Full variable domain (missing parts from reference TRBV7-9 and TRBJ2-3): DTGVSQNPRHKITKRGQNVTFRCDPISEHNRLYWYRQTLGQGPEFLTYFQNEAQLEKSRLLSDRFSAERPKGSFSTLEIQRTEQGDSAMYLCASSLRWESDTQYFGPGTRLTVL.

On this clonotype: It may be a read error: a sequence one base away is much more abundant. This sequence joins TRBV12-3 or TRBV12-4 and TRBJ1-1; 11 bases match TRBD1. The CDR3 is 14 residues long. V shed 7 bases and J 4 bases; nucleotides not matched to a gene: 5. The CDR3 loop is CASIRTGGGTEAFF. CDR3 coding DNA: TGTGCCAGCATCCGGACAGGGGGCGGCACTGAAGCTTTCTTT.

This clonotype came up a few times. The chain recombines TRBV12-3 or TRBV12-4 with TRBJ2-2; D tentatively reads TRBD1 or TRBD2 (7 bases each). Between the trimmed V and J ends, which lost 5 bases and 0 bases, there was a span of 31 bases. CDR3 length: 22 residues. CDR3 sequence (DNA): TGTGCCAGCAGTCCTCTCAGGGGGGGGACTATTTTGCGGACAACGAACACCGGGGAGCTGTTTTTT. Its protein product is CASSPLRGGTILRTTNTGELFF.

This rearrangement joins TRBV2 to TRBJ1-1; D gene ambiguous. Germline CDR1 and CDR2: SNHLY and FYNNEI. CDR3 length equals 14 residues. V lost 8 bases and J lost 0, with 13 bases in between. This CDR3 reads CASPPGEVNTEAFF. The CDR3 DNA reads TGTGCCAGCCCCCCCGGGGAGGTGAACACTGAAGCTTTCTTT.

This clonotype has more than one count but fewer than ten. V and J are TRBV7-2 and TRBJ2-5; tentative D call: TRBD2 (5 bases). The CDR3 covers 13 residues. CDR1 is SGHTA, CDR2 FQGNSA, per germline. V was cut by 1 base and J by 11 bases, with 14 bases left in between. The CDR3 nucleotides read TGTGCCAGCAGCTTAGGGTCCAGATCGGGACAGTACTTC. This encodes CASSLGSRSGQYF.

The chain is built from TRBV30 and TRBJ2-7; the D is unclear. Germline assignment: CDR1 GTSNPN and CDR2 SVGIG (reference sequence). The CDR3 runs 12 residues. Deletions cut 4 bases from V and 2 bases from J, with 9 bases between. CDR3: CAWMGSPYEQYF. The CDR3 DNA reads TGTGCCTGGATGGGCAGCCCCTACGAGCAGTACTTC.

The sample holds many counts of this clonotype. The gene calls are TRBV30 and TRBJ2-5; 10 nucleotides align to TRBD2. From germline, CDR1 is GTSNPN and CDR2 SVGIG (reference sequence). The length of the CDR3 is 13 residues. Trimming at V came to 1 base and at J to 4 bases, leaving 0 bases not matched to a gene. Here the CDR3 reads CAWSGLAGETQYF. CDR3 nucleotides: TGTGCCTGGAGTGGACTAGCGGGAGAGACCCAGTACTTC.